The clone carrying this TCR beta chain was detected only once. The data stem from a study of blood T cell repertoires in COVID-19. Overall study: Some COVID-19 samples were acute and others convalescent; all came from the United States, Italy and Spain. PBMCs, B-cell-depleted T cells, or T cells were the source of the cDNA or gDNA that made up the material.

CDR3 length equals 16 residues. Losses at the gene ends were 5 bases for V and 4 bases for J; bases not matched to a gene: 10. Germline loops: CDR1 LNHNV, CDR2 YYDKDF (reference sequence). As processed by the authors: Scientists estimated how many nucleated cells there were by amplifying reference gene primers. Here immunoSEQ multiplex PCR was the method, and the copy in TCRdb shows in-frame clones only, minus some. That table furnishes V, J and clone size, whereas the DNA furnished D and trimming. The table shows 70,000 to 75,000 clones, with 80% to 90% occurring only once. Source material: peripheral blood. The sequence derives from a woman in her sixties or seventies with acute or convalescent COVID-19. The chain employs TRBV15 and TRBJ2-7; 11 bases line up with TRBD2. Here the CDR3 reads CATSRSKTSGGYEQYF. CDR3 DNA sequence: TGTGCCACCAGCCGGAGCAAAACTAGCGGGGGTTACGAGCAGTACTTC.